This TCR beta chain was sequenced during a study of HIV-infected patients and healthy controls. Study overall: No general T-cell lymphocytopenia was present, and per-chain CDR3 totals resembled those of controls.

Study-wide results and caveats: HIV+ repertoires were severely depleted of MAIT alpha-chain CDR3s, unlike healthy controls.

cDNA was made from approximately 500 ng RNA using alpha and beta constant primers. Separate chain-specific third strand synthesis with multiplexing indices produced the alpha and beta libraries. MiXCR was run by TCRdb on the 5' RACE reads, yielding one entry per CDR3 protein. In the table there are 7,000 to 9,000 distinct CDR3 sequences, 9% to 9.5% of which are singletons. Trimming took 2 bases from V and 3 from J; bases not matched to a gene: 2. This CDR3 has 14 residues. Germline V gives CDR1 SGDLS, CDR2 YYNGEE. All unsorted peripheral T cells were captured because whole blood was used without fractionation. This clonotype is labeled medium-sized. Its antigen remains unknown.

The chain joins TRBV9 to TRBJ2-7; the match to TRBD1 covers 10 bases. This receptor was taken from an adult with HIV infection. The specimen was blood, collected before antiretroviral therapy. In DNA form, the CDR3 reads TGTGCCAGCAGCGTCGGACAGGGGGGCTACGAGCAGTACTTC. This sequence encodes CASSVGQGGYEQYF.